This T cell receptor (beta chain) is drawn from a study of blood T cell repertoires in COVID-19. As for the study in general: COVID-19 samples from acute and convalescent phases originated in the United States, Italy and Spain. PBMCs, B-cell-depleted T cells, or T cells provided the cDNA or gDNA that made up the material.

Original analysis: By means of reference gene primer amplification, nucleated cell counts were estimated. Clones were read by immunoSEQ multiplex PCR, and TCRdb kept only the in-frame ones, dropping some. V, J and clone size reflect that table, while D and trimming were determined from the DNA. The table records tens of thousands of clones, over 90% of them present only once. Trimming removed 5 bases from V and 4 bases from J; junction bases left unmatched: 6. The germline gives CDR1 SGHDT, CDR2 YYEEEE. This CDR3 has 14 residues. What was sequenced was peripheral blood. The chain uses TRBV5-6 and TRBJ1-1; 9 bases fit TRBD1. The receptor was derived from a human donor in a cohort sampled during active COVID-19. CDR3 protein: CASRPGQGGTEAFF. Here the CDR3 DNA reads TGTGCCAGCAGACCGGGACAGGGAGGCACTGAAGCTTTCTTT.